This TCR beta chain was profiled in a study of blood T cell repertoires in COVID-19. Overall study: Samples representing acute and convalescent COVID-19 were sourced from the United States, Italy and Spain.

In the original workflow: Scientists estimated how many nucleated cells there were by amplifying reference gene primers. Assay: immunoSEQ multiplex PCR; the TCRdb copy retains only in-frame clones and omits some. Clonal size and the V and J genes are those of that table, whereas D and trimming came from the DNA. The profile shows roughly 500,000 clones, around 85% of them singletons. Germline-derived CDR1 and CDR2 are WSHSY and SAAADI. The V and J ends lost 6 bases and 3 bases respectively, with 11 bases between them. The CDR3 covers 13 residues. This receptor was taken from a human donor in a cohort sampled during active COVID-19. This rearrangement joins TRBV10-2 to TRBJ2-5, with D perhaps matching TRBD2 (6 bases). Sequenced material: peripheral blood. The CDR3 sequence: CASSRDSEETQYF. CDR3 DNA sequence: TGCGCCAGCAGCCGGGACTCCGAAGAGACCCAGTACTTC.